Listed here are 3 T cell receptor beta chains from one sample, sequenced in a study of cytomegalovirus exposure and HLA in healthy donors. The assay was immunoSEQ multiplex PCR, and TCRdb's table has in-frame clones only and misses some. The sample yields over 100,000 clones, around nine tenths seen once. Input material: PBMCs. All receptors derive from a woman under 30 in good health and CMV-seronegative.

The V call is TRBV18, the J call TRBJ2-5, with 7 nucleotides matching TRBD2. V trimming: 0 bases; J trimming: 2 bases; junction bases outside the gene matches: 3. The CDR3 has 15 amino acids. From germline, CDR1 is KGHSH and CDR2 LQKENI. The CDR3 is CASSPPPAGQETQYF. CDR3 nucleotides: TGTGCCAGCTCACCACCGCCAGCGGGGCAAGAGACCCAGTACTTC.

The rearrangement links TRBV27 to TRBJ2-3; TRBD2 agrees at 9 bases. V lost 4 bases, J lost 2 bases, and 4 bases stayed unmatched. The CDR3 runs to 15 residues. Germline V lookup: CDR1 MNHEY, CDR2 SMNVEV (reference sequence). Here the CDR3 reads CASSSGGGATDTQYF. The CDR3 nucleotides are TGTGCCAGCAGTTCGGGCGGGGGGGCCACAGATACGCAGTATTTT.

V is TRBV19 and J is TRBJ1-1; D is possibly TRBD1 (5 bases). The germline V and J ends were trimmed by 9 bases and 5 bases, with 13 bases remaining between them. The CDR3 is 12 residues long. Germline V CDR1 and CDR2: LNHDA, SQIVND (reference sequence). CDR3 residues: CASRQGLTEAFF. CDR3 nucleotides: TGTGCCAGCCGTCAGGGCTTGACTGAAGCTTTCTTT.